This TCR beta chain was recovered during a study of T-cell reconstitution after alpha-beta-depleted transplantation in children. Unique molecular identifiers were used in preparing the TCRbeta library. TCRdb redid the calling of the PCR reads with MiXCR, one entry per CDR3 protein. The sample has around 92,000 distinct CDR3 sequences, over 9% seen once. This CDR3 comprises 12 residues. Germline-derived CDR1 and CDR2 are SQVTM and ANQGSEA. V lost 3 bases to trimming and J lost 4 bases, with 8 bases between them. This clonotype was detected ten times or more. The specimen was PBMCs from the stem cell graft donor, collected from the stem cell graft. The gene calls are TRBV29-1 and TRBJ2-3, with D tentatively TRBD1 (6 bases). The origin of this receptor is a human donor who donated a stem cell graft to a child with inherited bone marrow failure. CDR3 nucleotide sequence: TGCAGCGTTGAGGGGGCATCAGATACGCAGTATTTT. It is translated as CSVEGASDTQYF.